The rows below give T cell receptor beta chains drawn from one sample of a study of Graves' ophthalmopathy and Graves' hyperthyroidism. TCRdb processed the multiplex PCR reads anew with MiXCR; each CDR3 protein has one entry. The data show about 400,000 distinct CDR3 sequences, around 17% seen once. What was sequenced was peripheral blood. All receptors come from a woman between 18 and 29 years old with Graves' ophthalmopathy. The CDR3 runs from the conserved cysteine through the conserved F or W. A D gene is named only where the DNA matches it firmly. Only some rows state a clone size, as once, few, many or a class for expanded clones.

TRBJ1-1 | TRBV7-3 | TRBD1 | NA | TGTGCCAGCAGCGGGACAGGGGCAAGCACTGAAGCTTTCTTT | CASSGTGASTEAFF
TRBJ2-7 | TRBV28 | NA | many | TGTGCCAGCAGTTTATTTGGCCGAAGGAGCTCCTACGAGCAGTACTTC | CASSLFGRRSSYEQYF
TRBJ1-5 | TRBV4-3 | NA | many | TGCGCCAGCAGCCAAGATATCGGAAGGGCGAGGCCCCAGCATTTT | CASSQDIGRARPQHF
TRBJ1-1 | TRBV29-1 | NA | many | TGCAGCGTTGGGGGTAGGACGGGACCCGGCACTGAAGCTTTCTTT | CSVGGRTGPGTEAFF
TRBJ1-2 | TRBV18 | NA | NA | TGTGCCAGCTCACCAATGATGGGGGATCTGAACTATGGCTACACCTTC | CASSPMMGDLNYGYTF
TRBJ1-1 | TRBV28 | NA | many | TGTGCCGGCCGAGACGGCTTCAGGGCTTTCTTT | CAGRDGFRAFF
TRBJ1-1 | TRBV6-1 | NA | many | TGTGCCAGCAGCTTGGAGCGGCTCTCGGTCACTGAAGCTTTCTTT | CASSLERLSVTEAFF
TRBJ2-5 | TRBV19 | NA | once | TGTGCCAGTGGGCCCTCCGAGGGAGAGACCCAGTACTTC | CASGPSEGETQYF
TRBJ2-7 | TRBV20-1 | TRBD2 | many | TGCAGTGTTAACCGTCGGGGGACTAGCCCCTACGAGCAGTACTTC | CSVNRRGTSPYEQYF
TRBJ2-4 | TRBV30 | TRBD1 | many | TGTGCCTGGAGTTCCGGGACAGGGTTCGGCATTCAGTACTTC | CAWSSGTGFGIQYF
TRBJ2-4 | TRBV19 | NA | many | TGTGCCAGTAGTATAGGGGGGATCTCGTCCAACATTCAGTACTTC | CASSIGGISSNIQYF
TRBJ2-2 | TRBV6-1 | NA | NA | TGTGCCAGCAGTCCACAGGCGGACACCGGGGAGCTGTTTTTT | CASSPQADTGELFF
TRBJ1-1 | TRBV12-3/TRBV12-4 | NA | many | TGTGCCAGCAAGTGGGGGGGTCGGATTGAAGCTTTCTTT | CASKWGGRIEAFF
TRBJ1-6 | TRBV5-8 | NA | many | TGTGCCAGCAGCTCCGGACAGAGCTCCTATAATTCACCCCTCCACTTT | CASSSGQSSYNSPLHF
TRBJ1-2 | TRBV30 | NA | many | TGTGCCTGGATAGACTACTTAAACTATGGCTACACCTTC | CAWIDYLNYGYTF
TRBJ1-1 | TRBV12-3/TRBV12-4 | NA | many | TGTGCCAGCAGCTCTTCCGGACGGAACACTGAAGCTTTCTTT | CASSSSGRNTEAFF
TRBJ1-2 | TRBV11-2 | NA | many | TGTGCCAGCAGCCCGCTCCGAAGAGACGGCTACACCTTC | CASSPLRRDGYTF
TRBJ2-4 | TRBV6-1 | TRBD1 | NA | TGTGCCAGCAGTGAAGTGCAGGGGACAGTGTCTTGTTACTTC | CASSEVQGTVSCYF
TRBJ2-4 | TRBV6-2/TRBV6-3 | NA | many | TGTGCCAGCAGTGTTTCCTCGACGGGACGTAGAAACATTCAGTACTTC | CASSVSSTGRRNIQYF
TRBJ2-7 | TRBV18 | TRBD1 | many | TGTGCCAGCTCACTCCTACGCCTCGACAGGGCTTTGGGGGAGCAGTACTTC | CASSLLRLDRALGEQYF
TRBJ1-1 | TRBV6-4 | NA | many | TGTGCCAGCAAAAGGACAGTAAACACTGAAGCTTTCTTT | CASKRTVNTEAFF